This T cell receptor beta chain came from a study of T cells in Graves' hyperthyroidism and ophthalmopathy. Findings of the study overall: Ophthalmopathy stood apart from stable hyperthyroidism in a 13 V-J model. Blood samples included most of the expanded thyroid clonotypes exceeding 0.001.

Germline CDR1 is SGHTA and CDR2 is FQGNSA. The CDR3 runs to 14 residues. Trimming shortened V by 6 bases and J by 1 base, and 12 bases separated the two germline ends. Regarding this clonotype: Its specificity is not known.

Diagnostic decisions used clinical symptoms, serum thyroxine and TRAb, thyroid ultrasound and orbital computed tomography. Amplified TCR beta CDR3 regions came from RNA transcripts. An initial round of RT-PCR targeting the TCR CDR3 relied on the HTBI primer set. TCRdb processed the multiplex PCR reads anew with MiXCR; each CDR3 protein has one entry. The sample carries about 500,000 distinct CDR3 sequences, around 17% recorded once. The chain employs TRBV7-2 and TRBJ2-5, with D tentatively TRBD2 (6 bases). Specimen: blood. The TCR originated in a woman aged 18-30 years with Graves' hyperthyroidism. The chain's CDR3 is CASRGGVVQETQYF. CDR3 DNA: TGTGCCAGCAGGGGAGGAGTAGTCCAAGAGACCCAGTACTTC. The full variable domain, completed using reference TRBV7-2 and TRBJ2-5, is GAGVSQSPSNKVTEKGKDVELRCDPISGHTALYWYRQSLGQGLEFLIYFQGNSAPDKSGLPSDRFSAERTGGSVSTLTIQRTQQEDSAVYLCASRGGVVQETQYFGPGTRLLVL.